The 3 T cell receptor beta chains listed next were all sequenced from one sample in a study of response to subunit inactivated influenza vaccine. MiXCR, run by TCRdb on the RT-PCR reads, gives a single entry per CDR3 protein. The sample records 700,000 to 800,000 distinct CDR3 sequences, 18% being singletons. The sample in question was PBMCs from blood, obtained 5 to 6 days after vaccination. Receptors were obtained from a middle-aged man who received an inactivated influenza vaccine.

This sequence joins TRBV15 and TRBJ2-5; D tentatively reads TRBD1 or TRBD2 (5 bases each). The CDR3 extends over 17 amino acids. Trimming took 0 bases from V and 5 from J, leaving 19 bases between them. From germline, CDR1 is LNHNV and CDR2 YYDKDF (reference sequence). The CDR3, as DNA: TGTGCCACCAGCAGAGATAATGAGGGGACCTTCTGGGAGACCCAGTACTTC. It yields the protein CATSRDNEGTFWETQYF.

This clonotype was counted a few times. The gene calls are TRBV7-2 and TRBJ2-7, with TRBD2 matching 8 bases. Germline CDR1 SGHTA, CDR2 FQGNSA. V shed 5 bases, J shed 1 base, and the junction held 7 bases outside the gene matches. This CDR3 contains 15 residues. CDR3 sequence (DNA): TGTGCCAGCAGCCTTCAGCGGGGGCTATCCTACGAGCAGTACTTC. Protein: CASSLQRGLSYEQYF.

V usage is TRBV10-3 and J usage is TRBJ2-3, with 9 bases fitting TRBD1. Germline CDR1 reads ENHRY; CDR2 reads SYGVKD. This CDR3 is 15 amino acids long. Trimming took 8 bases from V and 4 from J; bases not matched to a gene: 10. The CDR3 DNA follows: TGTGCCATCGGCTCGGGACAGGGCCAGGCAGATACGCAGTATTTT. This codes for CAIGSGQGQADTQYF.